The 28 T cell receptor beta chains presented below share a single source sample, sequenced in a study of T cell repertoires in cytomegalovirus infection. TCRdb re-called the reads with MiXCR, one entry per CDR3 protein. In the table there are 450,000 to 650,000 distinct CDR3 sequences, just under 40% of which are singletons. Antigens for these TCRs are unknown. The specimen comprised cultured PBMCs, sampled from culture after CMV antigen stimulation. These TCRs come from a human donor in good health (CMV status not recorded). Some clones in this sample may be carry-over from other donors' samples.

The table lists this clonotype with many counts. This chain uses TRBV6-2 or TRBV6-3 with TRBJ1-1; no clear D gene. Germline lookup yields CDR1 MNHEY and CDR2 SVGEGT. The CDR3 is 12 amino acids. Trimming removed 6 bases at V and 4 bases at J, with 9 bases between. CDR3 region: CASSYGRTEAFF. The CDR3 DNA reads TGTGCCAGCAGCTACGGGCGCACTGAAGCTTTCTTT.

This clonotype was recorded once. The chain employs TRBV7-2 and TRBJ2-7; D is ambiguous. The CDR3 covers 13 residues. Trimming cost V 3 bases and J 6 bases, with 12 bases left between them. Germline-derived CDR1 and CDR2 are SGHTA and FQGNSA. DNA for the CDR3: TGTGCCAGCAGCTTCTCACCCCCCCTCGAGCAGTACTTC. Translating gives CASSFSPPLEQYF. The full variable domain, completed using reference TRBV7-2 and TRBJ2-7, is GAGVSQSPSNKVTEKGKDVELRCDPISGHTALYWYRQSLGQGLEFLIYFQGNSAPDKSGLPSDRFSAERTGGSVSTLTIQRTQQEDSAVYLCASSFSPPLEQYFGPGTRLTVT.

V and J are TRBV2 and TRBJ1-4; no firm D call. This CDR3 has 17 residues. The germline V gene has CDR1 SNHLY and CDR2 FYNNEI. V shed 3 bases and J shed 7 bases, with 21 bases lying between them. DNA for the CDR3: TGTGCCAGCAGTGAGAACCCAGGTGGGGTCCGGATTGAAAAACTGTTTTTT. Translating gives CASSENPGGVRIEKLFF.

The CDR3 sequence: CASSDGGPLGVASGFF. The CDR3 DNA sequence: TGTGCCAGCAGTGATGGGGGGCCCCTGGGGGTCGCCTCGGGGTTCTTC. This chain links TRBV2 with TRBJ2-1, with D possibly being TRBD1 or TRBD2 (6 bases each). This CDR3 contains 16 residues. CDR1 SNHLY and CDR2 FYNNEI come from the germline V gene. V lost 3 bases to trimming and J lost 15 bases, with 27 bases between them.

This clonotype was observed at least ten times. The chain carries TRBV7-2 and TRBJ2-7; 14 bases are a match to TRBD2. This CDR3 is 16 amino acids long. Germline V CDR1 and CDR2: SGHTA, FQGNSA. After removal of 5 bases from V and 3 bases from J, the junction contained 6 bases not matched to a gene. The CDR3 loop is CASSRGTSGSGYEQYF. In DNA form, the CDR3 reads TGTGCCAGCAGCCGTGGGACTAGCGGGAGTGGCTACGAGCAGTACTTC.

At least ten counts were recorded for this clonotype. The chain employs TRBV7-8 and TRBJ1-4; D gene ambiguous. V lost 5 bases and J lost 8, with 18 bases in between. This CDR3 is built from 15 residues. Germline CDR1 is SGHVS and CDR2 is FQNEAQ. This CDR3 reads CASSPSPEILEKLFF. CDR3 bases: TGTGCCAGCAGCCCCTCGCCCGAGATTTTGGAAAAACTGTTTTTT.

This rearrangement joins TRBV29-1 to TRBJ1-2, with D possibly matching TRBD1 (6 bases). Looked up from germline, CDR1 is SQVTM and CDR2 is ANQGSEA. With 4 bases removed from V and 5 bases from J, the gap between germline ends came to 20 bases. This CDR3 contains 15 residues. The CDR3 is CSVGGPLEKAYGYTF. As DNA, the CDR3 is TGCAGCGTTGGGGGGCCTCTCGAAAAGGCGTATGGCTACACCTTC.

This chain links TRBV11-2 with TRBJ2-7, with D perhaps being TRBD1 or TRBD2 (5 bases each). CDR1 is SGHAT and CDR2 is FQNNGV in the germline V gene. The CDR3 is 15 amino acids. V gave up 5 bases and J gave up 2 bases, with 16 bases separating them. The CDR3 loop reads CASSQPGQRAYEQYF. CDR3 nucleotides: TGTGCCAGCAGCCAGCCGGGGCAGCGCGCCTACGAGCAGTACTTC.

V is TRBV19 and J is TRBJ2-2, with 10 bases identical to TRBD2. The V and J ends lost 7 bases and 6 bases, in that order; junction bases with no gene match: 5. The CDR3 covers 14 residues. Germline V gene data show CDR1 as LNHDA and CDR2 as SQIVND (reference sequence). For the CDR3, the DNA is TGTGCCAGTAAAAGCGGGAGGGGATCCGGGGAGCTGTTTTTT. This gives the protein CASKSGRGSGELFF.

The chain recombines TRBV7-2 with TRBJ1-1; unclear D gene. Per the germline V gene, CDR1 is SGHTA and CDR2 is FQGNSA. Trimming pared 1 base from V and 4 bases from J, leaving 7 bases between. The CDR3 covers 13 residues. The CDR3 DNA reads TGTGCCAGCAGCTTAGGGGCCTCCACTGAAGCTTTCTTT. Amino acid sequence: CASSLGASTEAFF.

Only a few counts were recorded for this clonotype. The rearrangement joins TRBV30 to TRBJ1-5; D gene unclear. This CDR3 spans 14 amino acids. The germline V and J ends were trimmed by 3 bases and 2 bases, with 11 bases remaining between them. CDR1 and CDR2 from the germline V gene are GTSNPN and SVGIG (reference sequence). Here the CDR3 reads CAWSGNVGNQPQHF. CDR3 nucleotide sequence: TGTGCCTGGAGCGGTAATGTGGGCAATCAGCCCCAGCATTTT.

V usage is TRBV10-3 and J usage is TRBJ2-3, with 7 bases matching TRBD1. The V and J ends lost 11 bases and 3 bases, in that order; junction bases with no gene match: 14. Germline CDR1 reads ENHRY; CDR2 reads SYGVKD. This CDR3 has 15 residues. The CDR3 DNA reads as TGTGCCGCACATTCGGGACAGCACGGGACAGATACGCAGTATTTT. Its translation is CAAHSGQHGTDTQYF.

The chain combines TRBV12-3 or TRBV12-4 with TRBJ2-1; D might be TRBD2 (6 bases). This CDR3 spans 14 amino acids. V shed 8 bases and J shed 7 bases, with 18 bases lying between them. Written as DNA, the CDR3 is TGTGCCAGCGGAACCCGGGACTGGCTAAATGAGCAGTTCTTC. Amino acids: CASGTRDWLNEQFF.

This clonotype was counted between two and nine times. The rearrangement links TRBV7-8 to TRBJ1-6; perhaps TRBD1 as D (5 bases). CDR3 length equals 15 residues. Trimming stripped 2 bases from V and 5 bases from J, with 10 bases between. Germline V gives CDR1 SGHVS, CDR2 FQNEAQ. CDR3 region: CASSLQGFHNSPLHF. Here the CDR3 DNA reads TGTGCCAGCAGCTTACAGGGTTTCCATAATTCACCCCTCCACTTT.

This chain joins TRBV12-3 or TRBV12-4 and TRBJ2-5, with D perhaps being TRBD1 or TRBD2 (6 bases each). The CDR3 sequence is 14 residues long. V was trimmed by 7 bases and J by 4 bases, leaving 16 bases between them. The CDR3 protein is CASTLWGAGETQYF. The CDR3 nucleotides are TGTGCCAGCACCCTGTGGGGGGCAGGAGAGACCCAGTACTTC.

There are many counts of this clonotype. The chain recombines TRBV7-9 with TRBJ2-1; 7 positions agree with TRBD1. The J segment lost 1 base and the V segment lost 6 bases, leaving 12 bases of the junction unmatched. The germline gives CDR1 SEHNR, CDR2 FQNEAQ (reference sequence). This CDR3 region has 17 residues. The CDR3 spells CASRQKVRDRSYNEQFF. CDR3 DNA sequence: TGTGCCAGCAGACAAAAGGTCCGGGACAGATCCTACAATGAGCAGTTCTTC. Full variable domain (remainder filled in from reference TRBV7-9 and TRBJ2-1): DTGVSQNPRHKITKRGQNVTFRCDPISEHNRLYWYRQTLGQGPEFLTYFQNEAQLEKSRLLSDRFSAERPKGSFSTLEIQRTEQGDSAMYLCASRQKVRDRSYNEQFFGPGTRLTVL.

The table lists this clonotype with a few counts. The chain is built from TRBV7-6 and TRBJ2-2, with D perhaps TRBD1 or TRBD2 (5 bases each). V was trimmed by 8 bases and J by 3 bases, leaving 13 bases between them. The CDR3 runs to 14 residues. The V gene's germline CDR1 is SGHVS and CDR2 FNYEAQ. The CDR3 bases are TGTGCCAGCTCCGGGACGGACTACACCGGGGAGCTGTTTTTT. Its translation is CASSGTDYTGELFF.

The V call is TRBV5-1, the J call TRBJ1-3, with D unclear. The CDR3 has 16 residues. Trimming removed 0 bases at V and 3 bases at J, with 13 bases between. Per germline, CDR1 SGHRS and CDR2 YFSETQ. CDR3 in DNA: TGCGCCAGCAGCTTGGCCGACACCGTTGGTGGAAACACCATATATTTT. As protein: CASSLADTVGGNTIYF.

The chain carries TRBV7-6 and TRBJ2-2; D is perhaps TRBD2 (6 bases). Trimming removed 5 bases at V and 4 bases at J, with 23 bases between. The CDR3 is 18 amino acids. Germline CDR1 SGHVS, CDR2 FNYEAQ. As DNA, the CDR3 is TGTGCCAGCAGCGTAGGGACGGGAGATAAGTTTCCCACCGGGGAGCTGTTTTTT. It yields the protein CASSVGTGDKFPTGELFF.

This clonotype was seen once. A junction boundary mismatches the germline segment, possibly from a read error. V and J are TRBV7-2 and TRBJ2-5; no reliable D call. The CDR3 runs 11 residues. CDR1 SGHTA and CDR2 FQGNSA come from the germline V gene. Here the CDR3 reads CASTLYETQYF. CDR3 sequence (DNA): TGTGCCAGCACCCTGTATGAGACACAGTACTTC.

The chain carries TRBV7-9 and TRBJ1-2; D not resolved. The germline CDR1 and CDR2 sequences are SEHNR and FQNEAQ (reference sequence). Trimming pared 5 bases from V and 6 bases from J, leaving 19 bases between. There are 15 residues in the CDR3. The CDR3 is CASSLTGSDLDGYTF. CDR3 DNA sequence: TGTGCCAGCAGCCTCACGGGGTCGGACCTTGATGGCTACACCTTC.

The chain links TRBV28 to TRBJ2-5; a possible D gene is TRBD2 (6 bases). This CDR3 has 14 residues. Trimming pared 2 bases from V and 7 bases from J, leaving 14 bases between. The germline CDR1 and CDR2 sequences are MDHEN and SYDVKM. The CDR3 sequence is CASSLTGEWGTQYF. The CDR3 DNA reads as TGTGCCAGCAGTTTAACGGGGGAGTGGGGGACCCAGTACTTC.

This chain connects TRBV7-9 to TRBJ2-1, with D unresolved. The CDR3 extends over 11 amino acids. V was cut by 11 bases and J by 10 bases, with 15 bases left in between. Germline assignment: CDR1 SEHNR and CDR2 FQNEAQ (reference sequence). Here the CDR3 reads CAGRSGQEQFF. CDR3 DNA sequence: TGTGCCGGCCGGTCCGGCCAGGAGCAGTTCTTC. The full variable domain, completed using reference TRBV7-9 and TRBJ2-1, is DTGVSQNPRHKITKRGQNVTFRCDPISEHNRLYWYRQTLGQGPEFLTYFQNEAQLEKSRLLSDRFSAERPKGSFSTLEIQRTEQGDSAMYLCAGRSGQEQFFGPGTRLTVL.

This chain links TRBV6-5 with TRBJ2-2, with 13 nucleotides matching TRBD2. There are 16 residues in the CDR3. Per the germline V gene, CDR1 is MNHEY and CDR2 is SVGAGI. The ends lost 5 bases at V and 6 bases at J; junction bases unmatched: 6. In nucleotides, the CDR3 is TGTGCCAGCAGTAAAAGGACTAGCGGGAGTCCCGGGGAGCTGTTTTTT. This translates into CASSKRTSGSPGELFF.

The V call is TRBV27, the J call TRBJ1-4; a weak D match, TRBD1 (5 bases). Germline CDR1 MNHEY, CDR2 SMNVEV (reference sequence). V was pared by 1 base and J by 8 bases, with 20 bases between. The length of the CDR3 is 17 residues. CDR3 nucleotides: TGTGCCAGCAGTTTATTCTCTTCGGGAAGGGGCGGCGAAAAACTGTTTTTT. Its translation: CASSLFSSGRGGEKLFF.

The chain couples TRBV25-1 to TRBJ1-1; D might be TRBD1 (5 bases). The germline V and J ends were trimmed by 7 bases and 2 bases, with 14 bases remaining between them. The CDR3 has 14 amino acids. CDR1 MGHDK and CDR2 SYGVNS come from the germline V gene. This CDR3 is CASIPQVPNTEAFF. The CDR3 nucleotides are TGTGCCAGCATCCCACAGGTGCCAAACACTGAAGCTTTCTTT.

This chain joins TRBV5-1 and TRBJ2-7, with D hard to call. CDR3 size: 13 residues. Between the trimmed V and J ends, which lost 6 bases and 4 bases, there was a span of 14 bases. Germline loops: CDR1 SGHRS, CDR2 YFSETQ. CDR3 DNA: TGCGCCAGCAACGACGGGCTCGGGTACGAGCAGTACTTC. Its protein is CASNDGLGYEQYF. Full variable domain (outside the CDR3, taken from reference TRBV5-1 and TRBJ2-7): KAGVTQTPRYLIKTRGQQVTLSCSPISGHRSVSWYQQTPGQGLQFLFEYFSETQRNKGNFPGRFSGRQFSNSRSEMNVSTLELGDSALYLCASNDGLGYEQYFGPGTRLTVT.

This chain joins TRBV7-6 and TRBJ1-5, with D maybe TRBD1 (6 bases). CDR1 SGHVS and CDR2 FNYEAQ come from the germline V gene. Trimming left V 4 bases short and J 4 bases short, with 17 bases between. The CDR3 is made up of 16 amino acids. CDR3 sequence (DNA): TGTGCCAGCAGCTCTGGGTGGGGGCGAAGAAATCAGCCCCAGCATTTT. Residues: CASSSGWGRRNQPQHF.